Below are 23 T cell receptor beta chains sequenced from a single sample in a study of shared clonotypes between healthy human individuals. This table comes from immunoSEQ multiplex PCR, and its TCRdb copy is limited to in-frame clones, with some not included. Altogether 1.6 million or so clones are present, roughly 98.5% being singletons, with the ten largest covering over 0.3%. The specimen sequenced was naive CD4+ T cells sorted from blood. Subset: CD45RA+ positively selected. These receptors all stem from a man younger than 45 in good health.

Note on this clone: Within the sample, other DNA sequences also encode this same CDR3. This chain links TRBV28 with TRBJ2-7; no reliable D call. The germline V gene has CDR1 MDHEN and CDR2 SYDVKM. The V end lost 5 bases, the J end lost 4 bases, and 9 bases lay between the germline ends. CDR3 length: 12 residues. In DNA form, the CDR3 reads TGTGCCAGCAGTCCCGGCCTGTACGAGCAGTACTTC. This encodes CASSPGLYEQYF.

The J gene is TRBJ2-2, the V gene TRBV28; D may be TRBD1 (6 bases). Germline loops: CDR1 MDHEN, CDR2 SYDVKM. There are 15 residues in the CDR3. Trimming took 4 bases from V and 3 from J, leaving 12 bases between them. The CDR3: CASSSTGRDTGELFF. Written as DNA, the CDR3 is TGTGCCAGCAGTTCAACAGGGAGAGACACCGGGGAGCTGTTTTTT.

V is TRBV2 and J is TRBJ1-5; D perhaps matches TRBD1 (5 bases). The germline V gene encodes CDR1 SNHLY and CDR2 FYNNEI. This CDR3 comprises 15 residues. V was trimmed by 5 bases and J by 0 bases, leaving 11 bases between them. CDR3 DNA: TGTGCCAGCAGTAGAGACAGCGCTAGCAATCAGCCCCAGCATTTT. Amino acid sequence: CASSRDSASNQPQHF. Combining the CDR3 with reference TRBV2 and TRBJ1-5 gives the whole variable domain EPEVTQTPSHQVTQMGQEVILRCVPISNHLYFYWYRQILGQKVEFLVSFYNNEISEKSEIFDDQFSVERPDGSNFTLKIRSTKLEDSAMYFCASSRDSASNQPQHFGDGTRLSIL.

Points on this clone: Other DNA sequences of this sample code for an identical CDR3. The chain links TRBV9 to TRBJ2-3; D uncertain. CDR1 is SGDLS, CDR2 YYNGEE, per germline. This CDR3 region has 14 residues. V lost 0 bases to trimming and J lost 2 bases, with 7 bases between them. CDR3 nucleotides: TGTGCCAGCAGCGTAGGCGGCCTCACAGATACGCAGTATTTT. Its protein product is CASSVGGLTDTQYF.

CDR3 protein: CASSLWPSGKVDEQFF. CDR3 DNA sequence: TGTGCCAGCAGTTTATGGCCTAGCGGGAAGGTCGATGAGCAGTTCTTC. The chain combines TRBV28 with TRBJ2-1; 9 bases map to TRBD2. V lost 0 bases, J lost 8 bases, and 8 bases stayed unmatched. CDR1 and CDR2 from the germline V gene are MDHEN and SYDVKM. The CDR3 consists of 16 residues.

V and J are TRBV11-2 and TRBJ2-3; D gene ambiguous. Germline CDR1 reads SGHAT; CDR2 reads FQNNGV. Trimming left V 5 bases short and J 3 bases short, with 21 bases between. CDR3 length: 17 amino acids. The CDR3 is CASSPGRWSPRTDTQYF. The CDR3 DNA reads TGTGCCAGCAGCCCAGGAAGGTGGAGCCCGCGTACAGATACGCAGTATTTT.

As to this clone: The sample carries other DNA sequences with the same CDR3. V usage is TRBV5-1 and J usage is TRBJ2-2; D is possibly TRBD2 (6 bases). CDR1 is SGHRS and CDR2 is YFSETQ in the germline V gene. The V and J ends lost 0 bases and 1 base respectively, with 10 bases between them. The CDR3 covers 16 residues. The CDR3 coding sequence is TGCGCCAGCAGCTTGGAACCAGCGGGGAACACCGGGGAGCTGTTTTTT. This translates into CASSLEPAGNTGELFF.

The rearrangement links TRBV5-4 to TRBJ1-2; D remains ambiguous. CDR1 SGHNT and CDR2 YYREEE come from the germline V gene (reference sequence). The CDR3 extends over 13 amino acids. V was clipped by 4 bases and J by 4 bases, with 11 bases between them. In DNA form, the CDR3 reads TGTGCCAGCAGCGCTACAACCTTCTATGGCTACACCTTC. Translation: CASSATTFYGYTF.

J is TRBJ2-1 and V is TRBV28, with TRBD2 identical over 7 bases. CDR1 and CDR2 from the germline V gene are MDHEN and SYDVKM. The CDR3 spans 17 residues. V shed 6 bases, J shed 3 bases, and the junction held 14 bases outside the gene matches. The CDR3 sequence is CASSPLGVAGLYNEQFF. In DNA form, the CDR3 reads TGTGCCAGCAGCCCACTTGGAGTAGCGGGCCTCTACAATGAGCAGTTCTTC.

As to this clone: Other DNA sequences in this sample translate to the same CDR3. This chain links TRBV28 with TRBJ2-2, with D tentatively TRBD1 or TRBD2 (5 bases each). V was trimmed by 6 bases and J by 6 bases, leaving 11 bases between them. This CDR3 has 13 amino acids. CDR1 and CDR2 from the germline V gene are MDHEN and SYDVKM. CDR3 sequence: CASSSLGAGELFF. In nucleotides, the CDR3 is TGTGCCAGCAGCTCACTGGGGGCCGGGGAGCTGTTTTTT.

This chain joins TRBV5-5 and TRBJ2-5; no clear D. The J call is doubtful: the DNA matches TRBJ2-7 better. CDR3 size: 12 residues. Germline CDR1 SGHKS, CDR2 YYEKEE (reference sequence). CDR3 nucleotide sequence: TGTGCCAGCAGGCAAAGCTCCTACGAGCAGTACTTC. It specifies CASRQSSYEQYF.

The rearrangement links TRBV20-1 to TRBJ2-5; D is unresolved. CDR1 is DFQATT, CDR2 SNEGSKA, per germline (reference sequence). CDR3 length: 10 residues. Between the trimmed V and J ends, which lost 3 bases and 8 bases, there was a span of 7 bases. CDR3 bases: TGCAGTGCTAGCCTCAATACCCAGTACTTC. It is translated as CSASLNTQYF.

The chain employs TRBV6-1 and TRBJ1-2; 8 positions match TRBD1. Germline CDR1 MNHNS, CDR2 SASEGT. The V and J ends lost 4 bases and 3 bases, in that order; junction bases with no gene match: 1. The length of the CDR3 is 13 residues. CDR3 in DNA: TGTGCCAGCAGTGCGACAGGGGACTATGGCTACACCTTC. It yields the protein CASSATGDYGYTF.

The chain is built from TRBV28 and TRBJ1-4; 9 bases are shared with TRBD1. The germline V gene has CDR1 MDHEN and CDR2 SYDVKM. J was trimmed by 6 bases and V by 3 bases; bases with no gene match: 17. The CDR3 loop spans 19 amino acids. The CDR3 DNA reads TGTGCCAGCAGTTTGCAACCCACACCTCCGGACAGGGGTCATGAAAAACTGTTTTTT. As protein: CASSLQPTPPDRGHEKLFF.

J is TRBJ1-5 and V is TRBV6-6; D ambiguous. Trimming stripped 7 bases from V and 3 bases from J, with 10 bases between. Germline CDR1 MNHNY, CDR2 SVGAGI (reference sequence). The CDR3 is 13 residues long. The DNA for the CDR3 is TGTGCCAGCAAAGGCTCGTTCAATCAGCCCCAGCATTTT. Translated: CASKGSFNQPQHF.

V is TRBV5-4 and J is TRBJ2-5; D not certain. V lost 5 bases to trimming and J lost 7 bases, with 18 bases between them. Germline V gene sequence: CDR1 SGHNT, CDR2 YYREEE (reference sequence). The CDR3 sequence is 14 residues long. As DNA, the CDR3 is TGTGCCAGCAGGGGGTCGGGTCAAGATGGGACCCAGTACTTC. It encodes CASRGSGQDGTQYF.

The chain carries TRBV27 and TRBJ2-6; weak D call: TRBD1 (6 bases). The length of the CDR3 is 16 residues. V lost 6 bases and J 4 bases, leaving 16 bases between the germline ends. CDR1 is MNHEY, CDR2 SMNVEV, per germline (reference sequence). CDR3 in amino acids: CASSPYRVPGANVLTF. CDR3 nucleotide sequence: TGTGCCAGCAGCCCCTACAGGGTCCCCGGGGCCAACGTCCTGACTTTC.

The CDR3 reads CASSTIRLAGGYNEQFF. The CDR3 DNA sequence: TGTGCCAGCAGTACAATTCGACTAGCGGGAGGGTATAATGAGCAGTTCTTC. V gene TRBV27 combines with J gene TRBJ2-1; 14 nucleotides match TRBD2. V trimming: 5 bases; J trimming: 7 bases; junction bases outside the gene matches: 10. This CDR3 contains 17 residues. Germline loops: CDR1 MNHEY, CDR2 SMNVEV (reference sequence).

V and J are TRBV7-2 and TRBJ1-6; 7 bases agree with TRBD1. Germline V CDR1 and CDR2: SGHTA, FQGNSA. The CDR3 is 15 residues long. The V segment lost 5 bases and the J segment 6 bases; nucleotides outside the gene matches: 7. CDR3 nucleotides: TGTGCCAGCAGCCCCAAGACAGGGTCTAATTCACCCCTCCACTTT. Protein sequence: CASSPKTGSNSPLHF. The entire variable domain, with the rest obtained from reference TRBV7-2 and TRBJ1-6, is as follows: GAGVSQSPSNKVTEKGKDVELRCDPISGHTALYWYRQSLGQGLEFLIYFQGNSAPDKSGLPSDRFSAERTGGSVSTLTIQRTQQEDSAVYLCASSPKTGSNSPLHFGNGTRLTVT.

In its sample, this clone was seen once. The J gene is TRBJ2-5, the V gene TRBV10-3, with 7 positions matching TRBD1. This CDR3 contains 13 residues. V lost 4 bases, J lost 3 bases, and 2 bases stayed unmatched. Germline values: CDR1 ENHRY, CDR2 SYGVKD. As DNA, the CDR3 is TGTGCCATCAGTGTCCAGGGGGAAGAGACCCAGTACTTC. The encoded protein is CAISVQGEETQYF.

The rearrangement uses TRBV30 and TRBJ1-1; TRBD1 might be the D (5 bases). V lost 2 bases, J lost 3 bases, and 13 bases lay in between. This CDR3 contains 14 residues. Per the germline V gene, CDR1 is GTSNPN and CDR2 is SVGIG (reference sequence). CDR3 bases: TGTGCCTGGAGTACTATACCCAGGGACACTGAAGCTTTCTTT. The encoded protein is CAWSTIPRDTEAFF.

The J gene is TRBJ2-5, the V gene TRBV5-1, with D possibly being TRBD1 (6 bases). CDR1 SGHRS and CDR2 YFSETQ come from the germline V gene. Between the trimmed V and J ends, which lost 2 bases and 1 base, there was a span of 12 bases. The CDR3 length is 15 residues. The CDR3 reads CASSLGDRIQETQYF. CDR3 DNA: TGCGCCAGCAGCTTAGGAGACAGGATCCAAGAGACCCAGTACTTC.

The CDR3 spells CAAQGVLGNTGELFF. CDR3 DNA: TGTGCGGCACAGGGGGTGCTGGGGAACACCGGGGAGCTGTTTTTT. The chain uses TRBV28 and TRBJ2-2; 8 bases match TRBD1. Germline V gene data show CDR1 as MDHEN and CDR2 as SYDVKM. The CDR3 totals 15 residues.